In this sample, the clone carrying this T cell receptor (beta chain) turned up a few times. The data originate from a study of blood T cells in healthy people across ages. Germline V gene data show CDR1 as SGHNT and CDR2 as YENEEA. This CDR3 comprises 17 residues. The second PCR ran about 6 to 12 cycles with a sample-barcoded 5' primer and J-beta primers. TCRdb re-called the 5' RACE reads with MiXCR, one entry per CDR3 protein. The repertoire holds about 760,000 distinct CDR3 sequences, roughly 25% seen once, with 9% to 9.5% in the top ten. This same sample was also taken into another study, of T cells of mothers and their children.

Sequencing was performed on blood. The rearrangement uses TRBV11-3 and TRBJ2-5; 10 bases are a match to TRBD2. The J call is uncertain, as TRBJ2-1 better fits the DNA end. This clonotype was obtained from a boy aged 5-17 years in good health. CDR3 DNA: TGTGCCAGCAGCTTTTCTAGCGGGAGTGGTCGTCTCAATGAGCAGTTCTTC. It yields the protein CASSFSSGSGRLNEQFF.